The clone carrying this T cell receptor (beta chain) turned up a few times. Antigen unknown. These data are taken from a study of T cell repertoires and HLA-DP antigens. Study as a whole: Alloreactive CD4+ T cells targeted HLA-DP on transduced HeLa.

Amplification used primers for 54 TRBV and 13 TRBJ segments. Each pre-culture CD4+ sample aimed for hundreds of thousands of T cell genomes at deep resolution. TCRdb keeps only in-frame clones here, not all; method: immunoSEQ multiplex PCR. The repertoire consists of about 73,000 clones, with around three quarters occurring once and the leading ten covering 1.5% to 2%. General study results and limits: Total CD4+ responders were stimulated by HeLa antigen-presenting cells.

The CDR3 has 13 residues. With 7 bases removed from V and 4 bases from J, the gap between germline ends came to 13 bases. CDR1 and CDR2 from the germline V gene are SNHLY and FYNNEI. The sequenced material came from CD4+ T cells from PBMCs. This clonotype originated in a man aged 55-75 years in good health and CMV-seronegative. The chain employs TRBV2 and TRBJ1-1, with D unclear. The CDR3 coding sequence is TGTGCCAGCAATGTGGGGTGGGGCACTGAAGCTTTCTTT. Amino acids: CASNVGWGTEAFF.